Each of the 11 T cell receptor beta chains below was sequenced from the same sample in a study of blood T cell repertoires in COVID-19. Measured with immunoSEQ multiplex PCR; TCRdb has only the in-frame clones, and not every one. The sample yields fewer than 250,000 clones, 70% to 85% seen once. Source material: peripheral blood. These receptors were obtained from a woman in her 50s with acute or convalescent COVID-19.

This rearrangement joins TRBV28 to TRBJ2-3; the match to TRBD2 covers 7 bases. In germline, CDR1 is MDHEN, CDR2 SYDVKM. V gave up 6 bases and J gave up 2 bases; unmatched junction bases: 8. This CDR3 is built from 15 residues. In DNA, the CDR3 is TGTGCCAGCAGCCTCCTAGCGGCCCTCACAGATACGCAGTATTTT. Encoded protein: CASSLLAALTDTQYF.

The chain uses TRBV28 and TRBJ1-2, with 10 bases aligning to TRBD1. This CDR3 region has 14 residues. The germline V gene has CDR1 MDHEN and CDR2 SYDVKM. V lost 8 bases, J lost 8 bases, and 11 bases stayed unmatched. The DNA of the CDR3 is TGTGCCAGCGGACCCTCGTTGGACAGGGGGGGCTACACCTTC. It is translated as CASGPSLDRGGYTF.

CDR3 in amino acids: CASSPDREGYGYTF. The DNA of the CDR3 is TGCGCCAGCAGCCCTGACAGGGAAGGCTATGGCTACACCTTC. The gene calls are TRBV5-1 and TRBJ1-2; 7 bases are shared with TRBD1. CDR3 size: 14 residues. Trimming took 4 bases from V and 4 from J; bases not matched to a gene: 7. Germline V CDR1 and CDR2: SGHRS, YFSETQ.

The chain couples TRBV19 to TRBJ1-5; 7 bases line up with TRBD1. Germline values: CDR1 LNHDA, CDR2 SQIVND (reference sequence). CDR3 length equals 17 residues. The trim removed 0 bases at V and 8 bases at J, leaving 13 bases unmatched. The CDR3 reads CASSIDQIRGGREPQHF. DNA for the CDR3: TGTGCCAGTAGTATAGATCAAATTCGAGGGGGCAGGGAGCCCCAGCATTTT.

This clone was counted between two and nine times. The CDR3 region has the DNA TGTGCCAGCAGCATCGGGGGGTCAACGGCCAATTCACCCCTCCACTTT. It translates to CASSIGGSTANSPLHF. The chain employs TRBV28 and TRBJ1-6; TRBD1 might be the D (5 bases). This CDR3 has 16 residues. Germline CDR1 MDHEN, CDR2 SYDVKM. Trimming removed 6 bases at V and 7 bases at J, with 19 bases between.

V and J are TRBV28 and TRBJ2-4; 7 nucleotides align to TRBD1. V was clipped by 8 bases and J by 8 bases; unmatched bases: 9. This CDR3 is 13 amino acids long. The germline V gene has CDR1 MDHEN and CDR2 SYDVKM. CDR3 sequence (DNA): TGTGCCAGCCCCGGGACCCAGGGGGACATTCAGTACTTC. This encodes CASPGTQGDIQYF.

The chain is built from TRBV19 and TRBJ1-1, with D possibly matching TRBD1 (6 bases). The CDR3 sequence is 16 residues long. V was shortened by 4 bases and J by 0 bases, with 15 bases between the two germline ends. Germline V gene lookup returns CDR1 LNHDA and CDR2 SQIVND (reference sequence). The CDR3 region has the DNA TGTGCCAGTAGTAGGGGAACCGGGACACTGAACACTGAAGCTTTCTTT. This sequence encodes CASSRGTGTLNTEAFF.

This chain connects TRBV29-1 to TRBJ1-1; a weak D match, TRBD1 (6 bases). This CDR3 is built from 13 residues. Germline CDR1 reads SQVTM; CDR2 reads ANQGSEA. The germline V and J ends were trimmed by 4 bases and 6 bases, with 15 bases remaining between them. The CDR3 DNA sequence: TGCAGCGTTGTCTCCTCCAGGGGCTCTGAAGCTTTCTTT. It translates to CSVVSSRGSEAFF.

The genes are TRBV28 and TRBJ1-4, with a possible D match to TRBD1 (6 bases). The CDR3 covers 14 residues. The V end was cut by 6 bases, the J end by 8 bases, with 16 bases between. Germline CDR1 MDHEN, CDR2 SYDVKM. The DNA of the CDR3 is TGTGCCAGCAGGGGTGGGGGCAGCGTGGAAAAACTGTTTTTT. It translates to CASRGGGSVEKLFF.

The rearrangement joins TRBV9 to TRBJ1-3, with 9 bases fitting TRBD1. After removal of 4 bases from V and 0 bases from J, the junction contained 11 bases not matched to a gene. CDR3 size: 18 residues. Germline lookup yields CDR1 SGDLS and CDR2 YYNGEE. CDR3: CASSPGTGKLFSGNTIYF. Here the CDR3 DNA reads TGTGCCAGCAGCCCCGGGACAGGGAAACTCTTCTCTGGAAACACCATATATTTT.

The V gene is TRBV7-2, the J gene TRBJ2-7; tentative D call: TRBD1 (6 bases). V was cut by 6 bases and J by 0 bases, with 15 bases left in between. The CDR3 has 15 residues. Germline V CDR1 and CDR2: SGHTA, FQGNSA. In DNA, the CDR3 is TGTGCCAGCAGTCCGACAGGACCTAGCTCCTACGAGCAGTACTTC. This encodes CASSPTGPSSYEQYF. The full variable domain, rest sourced from reference TRBV7-2 and TRBJ2-7, is GAGVSQSPSNKVTEKGKDVELRCDPISGHTALYWYRQSLGQGLEFLIYFQGNSAPDKSGLPSDRFSAERTGGSVSTLTIQRTQQEDSAVYLCASSPTGPSSYEQYFGPGTRLTVT.